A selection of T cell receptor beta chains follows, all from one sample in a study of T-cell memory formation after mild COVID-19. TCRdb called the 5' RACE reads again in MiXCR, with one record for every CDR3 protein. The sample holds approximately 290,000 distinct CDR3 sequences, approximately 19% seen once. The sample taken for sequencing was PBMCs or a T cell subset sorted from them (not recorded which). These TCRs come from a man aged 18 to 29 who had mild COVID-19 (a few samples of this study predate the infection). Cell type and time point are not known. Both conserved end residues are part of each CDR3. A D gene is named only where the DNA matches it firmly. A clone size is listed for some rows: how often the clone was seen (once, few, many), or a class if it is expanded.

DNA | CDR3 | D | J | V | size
TGTGCCAGCAGTTTAGAAGGTAGTACGGGGCAGTACTTC | CASSLEGSTGQYF | - | TRBJ2-7 | TRBV27 | few
TGTGCCAGCAGGACGGGACAGGTCGAGCAGTACTTC | CASRTGQVEQYF | TRBD1 | TRBJ2-7 | TRBV6-2/TRBV6-3 | few
TGTGCCATCAGTGACACAGCCATGTATTCACCCCTCCACTTT | CAISDTAMYSPLHF | - | TRBJ1-6 | TRBV10-3 | few
TGTGCCAGCAGCTTAACAGTGCTTAAGGCTTCAGATACGCAGTATTTT | CASSLTVLKASDTQYF | - | TRBJ2-3 | TRBV7-2 | few
TGCAGTGCTAGGGGATATAAGGGCTATGGCTACACCTTC | CSARGYKGYGYTF | - | TRBJ1-2 | TRBV20-1 | few
TGCAGTGCCCGGACTCGGCATGGCAATCAGCCCCAGCATTTT | CSARTRHGNQPQHF | - | TRBJ1-5 | TRBV20-1 | -
TGTGCCAGCAGTTTAGAGGCTCGCGCTGGCAATCAGCCCCAGCATTTT | CASSLEARAGNQPQHF | - | TRBJ1-5 | TRBV12-3/TRBV12-4 | -
TGTGCCAGCAGACCCTCCTTTGATGCCCCTGAAGCTTTCTTT | CASRPSFDAPEAFF | - | TRBJ1-1 | TRBV6-6 | few
TGTGCCAGCAGCTTGACCCCAACTAATGAAAAACTGTTTTTT | CASSLTPTNEKLFF | - | TRBJ1-4 | TRBV5-5 | -
TGTGCCAGCAGCCCAAGGCGGGGGGTCGCAGATACGCAGTATTTT | CASSPRRGVADTQYF | TRBD2 | TRBJ2-3 | TRBV7-3 | -
TGTGCCAGCAGTGATCAACAGGGGGTTGGTGAAAAACTGTTTTTT | CASSDQQGVGEKLFF | TRBD1 | TRBJ1-4 | TRBV25-1 | once
TGTGCCAGCTCACCACCTCCAGGGTTCCACGAGCAGTACTTC | CASSPPPGFHEQYF | - | TRBJ2-7 | TRBV18 | few
TGTGCCAGCAGACTTCAGACAGATACGCAGTATTTT | CASRLQTDTQYF | - | TRBJ2-3 | TRBV7-2 | -
TGTGCCAGCAGCTTAGATCGCGGGGAGCTGTTTTTT | CASSLDRGELFF | - | TRBJ2-2 | TRBV7-3 | many
TGTGCCAGCAGTTTCTTCCGGGAGACCCAGTACTTC | CASSFFRETQYF | - | TRBJ2-5 | TRBV12-3/TRBV12-4 | -
TGTGCCAGCAGCTCCTCAGGACTTAAGCCTGGGGCCAACGTCCTGACTTTC | CASSSSGLKPGANVLTF | - | TRBJ2-6 | TRBV6-6 | -
TGTGCCAGCAGCCGGACAGGGGTCCAAGAGACCCAGTACTTC | CASSRTGVQETQYF | TRBD1 | TRBJ2-5 | TRBV5-6 | few
TGTGCCAGCAGCCAAGACTTTACTAGCGGAAATGAGCAGTTCTTC | CASSQDFTSGNEQFF | TRBD2 | TRBJ2-1 | TRBV3-1 | -
TGTGCCAGCAGAATAGCGGGGGGGGAATCCCATGAGCAGTTCTTC | CASRIAGGESHEQFF | TRBD2 | TRBJ2-1 | TRBV14 | few
TGTGCCAGCAGCGAGGAAAAGACGTCCAGATCAGATACGCAGTATTTT | CASSEEKTSRSDTQYF | - | TRBJ2-3 | TRBV5-8 | few
TGTGCCACCCAGGGGAGGGGGTTCCCTGAAGCTTTCTTT | CATQGRGFPEAFF | - | TRBJ1-1 | TRBV2 | few
TGCGCCAGCAGCCAAGGGGCGGCCCCCTACAATGAGCAGTTCTTC | CASSQGAAPYNEQFF | - | TRBJ2-1 | TRBV4-3 | -
TGTGCCAGCAGCGTGACGGACAAAAACATTCAGTACTTC | CASSVTDKNIQYF | - | TRBJ2-4 | TRBV7-2 | once
TGTGCCAGCAGCGGTAGTAGTAGGAGGACCACCGCGTCCCAGTACTTC | CASSGSSRRTTASQYF | - | TRBJ2-5 | TRBV11-2 | many
TGCGCCAGCAGCCAAGAGGGAATGGGGCAGCCCCAGCATTTT | CASSQEGMGQPQHF | - | TRBJ1-5 | TRBV4-1 | -
TGTGCCAGCACCGGGGGGGCTAGATCCGGGGAGCTGTTTTTT | CASTGGARSGELFF | TRBD2 | TRBJ2-2 | TRBV28 | -
TGTGCCAGCAGTGAATCGGGCGTTCTGGGGACAGGAGTACGCGGGGAGCTGTTTTTT | CASSESGVLGTGVRGELFF | TRBD1 | TRBJ2-2 | TRBV6-1 | -
TGTGCCAGCAGCTTATCAGGCGGGGGGGCCCGGGAGCAGTTCTTC | CASSLSGGGAREQFF | TRBD2 | TRBJ2-1 | TRBV11-2 | few
TGTGCCAGCACCTTCGGGCTAGCGGGGACCTACGAGCAGTACTTC | CASTFGLAGTYEQYF | TRBD2 | TRBJ2-7 | TRBV12-3/TRBV12-4 | -
TGCAGCGTTTCCGGGGTCAATGAGCAGTTCTTC | CSVSGVNEQFF | - | TRBJ2-1 | TRBV29-1 | many
TGTGCCGCCTTGGGTGGGAACCACTCTGGAAACACCATATATTTT | CAALGGNHSGNTIYF | - | TRBJ1-3 | TRBV10-3 | few
TGTGCCAGCACCATTTTAGCGGGGGGGCCCGCTGAGCAGTTCTTC | CASTILAGGPAEQFF | TRBD2 | TRBJ2-1 | TRBV27 | -
TGTGCCATCAGTGAGCCGGCGGGGGGGCTCCATGAGCAGTTCTTC | CAISEPAGGLHEQFF | TRBD2 | TRBJ2-1 | TRBV10-3 | few
TGTGCCAGCAGCTTGAGGGCGGGGGCCCACACAGATACGCAGTATTTT | CASSLRAGAHTDTQYF | - | TRBJ2-3 | TRBV7-9 | -
TGTGCCAGCACTCAATATACAGGGGGGCATCCCAATGAGCAGTTCTTC | CASTQYTGGHPNEQFF | TRBD1 | TRBJ2-1 | TRBV5-6 | few
TGCAGTGCTAGTGCAAGGCCAGAACTGGGGGGTAGCTCCTACGAGCAGTACTTC | CSASARPELGGSSYEQYF | - | TRBJ2-7 | TRBV20-1 | -
TGTGCCAGCACTCCGGGACTAGCATCTCGCGAGCAGTACTTC | CASTPGLASREQYF | TRBD2 | TRBJ2-7 | TRBV12-3/TRBV12-4 | few
TGTGCCAGCAGCTTAACTAGCGGGGGCCTGGGGGAGCAGTACTTC | CASSLTSGGLGEQYF | TRBD2 | TRBJ2-7 | TRBV7-6 | few
TGTGCCAGCAGTTACTCGATCCGGGACTCGGACGGCTACACCTTC | CASSYSIRDSDGYTF | - | TRBJ1-2 | TRBV6-6 | few
TGCGCCAGCAGCCTGGGGGGAGCGGAAAAACTGTTTTTT | CASSLGGAEKLFF | - | TRBJ1-4 | TRBV4-1 | many
TGCGCCAGCAGCCACGGGGACGGGTACGAGCAGTACTTC | CASSHGDGYEQYF | - | TRBJ2-7 | TRBV4-3 | -
TGTGCCAGCTCACCAACTCCACGCAGCATGAACACTGAAGCTTTCTTT | CASSPTPRSMNTEAFF | - | TRBJ1-1 | TRBV18 | few
TGTGCCAGCAGCCCACTATGGTCGACAGGGGACAACTATGGCTACACCTTC | CASSPLWSTGDNYGYTF | TRBD1 | TRBJ1-2 | TRBV11-1 | few
TGTGCCAGCAGCTCCCCGGACAGGGGGGTACCGAGGGGTGAAGCTTTCTTT | CASSSPDRGVPRGEAFF | TRBD1 | TRBJ1-1 | TRBV7-9 | few
TGTGCCAGCAGCCCAAGGGGGATCAATCAGCCCCAGCATTTT | CASSPRGINQPQHF | - | TRBJ1-5 | TRBV6-2/TRBV6-3 | -
TGCAGCGTCGAAAGGACGACTAACTATGGCTACACCTTC | CSVERTTNYGYTF | - | TRBJ1-2 | TRBV29-1 | -
TGTGCCAGCAGCCCCAGCGGGGGGGCCATCAATGAGCAGTTCTTC | CASSPSGGAINEQFF | TRBD2 | TRBJ2-1 | TRBV7-2 | -
TGTGCCAGCAGTGATGTACAGGATCAGGCGCAGTATTTT | CASSDVQDQAQYF | - | TRBJ2-3 | TRBV25-1 | -
TGTGCCAGCAGTTTCCTAAGGGTCCAGGGCAAAAACACTGAAGCTTTCTTT | CASSFLRVQGKNTEAFF | - | TRBJ1-1 | TRBV12-3/TRBV12-4 | -